This T cell receptor (beta chain) was obtained from a study of T cells in Graves' hyperthyroidism and ophthalmopathy. The trim removed 8 bases at V and 6 bases at J, leaving 6 bases unmatched. The CDR3 extends over 13 amino acids. Germline CDR1 is MNHEY and CDR2 is SMNVEV (reference sequence). This clonotype was observed at least ten times. RNA transcripts yielded amplified TCR beta CDR3 regions. The TCR CDR3 was amplified in a first-round RT-PCR using the HTBI primer set. Each CDR3 protein is one row after TCRdb ran MiXCR on the multiplex PCR reads. The table lists 640,000 or so distinct CDR3 sequences, 14% to 15% of them singletons, with around 4.5% in the top ten. PBMCs stemmed from about 9.7 ml fresh peripheral blood.

Sequencing input: blood. This chain links TRBV27 with TRBJ2-2; 7 nucleotides line up with TRBD1. This TCR was recovered from a woman aged 40 to 49 with Graves' ophthalmopathy. The CDR3 reads CASRDRRAGELFF. DNA of the CDR3: TGTGCCAGCCGGGACAGAAGGGCCGGGGAGCTGTTTTTT.